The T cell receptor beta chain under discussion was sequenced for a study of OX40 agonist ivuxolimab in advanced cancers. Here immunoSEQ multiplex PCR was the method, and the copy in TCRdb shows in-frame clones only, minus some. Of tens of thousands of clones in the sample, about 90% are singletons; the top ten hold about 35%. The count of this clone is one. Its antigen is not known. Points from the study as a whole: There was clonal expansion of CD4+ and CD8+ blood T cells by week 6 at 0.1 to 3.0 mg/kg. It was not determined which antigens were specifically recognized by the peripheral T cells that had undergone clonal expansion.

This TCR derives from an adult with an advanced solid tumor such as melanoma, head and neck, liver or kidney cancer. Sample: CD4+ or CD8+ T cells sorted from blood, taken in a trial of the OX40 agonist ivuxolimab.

In DNA form, the CDR3 reads TGTGCCAGTCAGACAGGGAGGAACACTGAAGCTTTCTTT. Protein product: CASQTGRNTEAFF. This sequence joins TRBV6-1 and TRBJ1-1; 7 nucleotides align to TRBD1. Per the germline V gene, CDR1 is MNHNS and CDR2 is SASEGT. The CDR3 runs to 13 residues. V gave up 9 bases and J gave up 1 base; unmatched junction bases: 5.